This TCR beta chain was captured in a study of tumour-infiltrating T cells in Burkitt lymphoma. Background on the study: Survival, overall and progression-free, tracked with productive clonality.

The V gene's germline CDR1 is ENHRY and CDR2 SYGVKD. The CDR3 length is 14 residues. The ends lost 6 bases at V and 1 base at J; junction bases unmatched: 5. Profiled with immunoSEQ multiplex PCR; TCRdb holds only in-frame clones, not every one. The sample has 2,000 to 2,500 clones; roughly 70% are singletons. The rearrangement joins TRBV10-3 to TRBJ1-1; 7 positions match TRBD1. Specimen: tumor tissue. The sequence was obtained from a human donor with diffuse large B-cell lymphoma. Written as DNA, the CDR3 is TGTGCCATCAGCGGACGACAGGGGAACACTGAAGCTTTCTTT. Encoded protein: CAISGRQGNTEAFF.